The sequence of this TCR beta chain was determined in a study of metastatic and nonmetastatic thyroid tumors. Looking at the study overall: It was across blood and tumor or nodule tissue from malignant and benign thyroid patients that repertoires were compared.

This clone was picked up many times. Its antigen is undetermined. Trimming removed 3 bases at V and 7 bases at J, with 22 bases between. Germline CDR1 and CDR2: DFQATT and SNEGSKA (reference sequence). This CDR3 spans 16 amino acids. Each patient came to thyroid surgery without any prior treatment (of any kind). Original processing methods: Clinicopathological groups supplied CDR3 differences that were used to build a distant-metastasis classifier for papillary thyroid cancer. TCRdb ran MiXCR on the PCR reads. These V and J calls rely on TCRdb rather than the paper's analysis. The sample yields tens of thousands of clones, approximately 15% seen once. Whole-study findings and limits: Malignant thyroid tumors reportedly had TCR beta diversity that was significantly higher than in benign nodules, in blood and tumor.

The sequence came from a female donor with papillary thyroid cancer or a benign thyroid nodule (not recorded which). Some clones in this sample may be carry-over from other donors' samples. This chain links TRBV20-1 with TRBJ2-1, with D possibly matching TRBD2 (6 bases). The sequenced sample consisted of blood. DNA for the CDR3: TGCAGTGCTAGGGGACCGGGGGAGTGGGCCTTAAATGAGCAGTTCTTC. Amino acid sequence: CSARGPGEWALNEQFF.